The T cell receptor (beta chain) described here comes from a study of blood T cell repertoires in COVID-19. The overall study: The United States, Italy and Spain were the sources of the acute and convalescent COVID-19 samples. Sample material is recorded as cDNA or gDNA derived from T cells, B-cell-depleted T cells, or PBMCs.

Germline V gives CDR1 SGHTA, CDR2 FQGNSA. V lost 5 bases and J lost 10; bases outside the gene matches: 12. The CDR3 has 15 amino acids. As originally analysed: For nucleated cells, counts were estimated from reference gene primer amplification. Generated by immunoSEQ multiplex PCR, the TCRdb table keeps only in-frame clones and is missing some. The DNA gave D and trimming, while V, J and clone size come from that table. The repertoire holds 200,000 to 250,000 clones, more than 70% seen once, with around 13% in the top ten. The chain combines TRBV7-2 with TRBJ1-2, with 11 positions matching TRBD1. Sequenced input: peripheral blood. This TCR was recovered from a human donor in a cohort sampled during active COVID-19. The CDR3 spells CASSLSGTGGWVYTF. CDR3 nucleotides: TGTGCCAGCAGCCTTTCCGGGACAGGGGGTTGGGTCTACACCTTC.